This TCR beta chain was retrieved from a study of cytomegalovirus exposure and HLA in healthy donors. The study's findings and limits: Through in vitro validation, three CMV-associated chains were shown to be specific for CMV antigens. Subsequent analysis of the roughly 120 validation repertoires found a tendency for first-cohort TCR clusters to co-occur.

For this clone: As yet, its antigen is unknown.

The donors were part of the 120-subject validation cohort, which stood apart from the roughly 670-subject first cohort. Sequencing was performed with immunoSEQ multiplex PCR; in TCRdb, only in-frame clones are kept and a portion is missing. The sample contains under 200,000 clones, about 90% of which appear only once. This TCR derives from a woman between 18 and 29 years old in good health and CMV-seropositive. Material: PBMCs.

CDR3 in DNA: TGTGCCAGCAGCCCCCGACAGCTGAACACTGAAGCTTTCTTT. Its protein is CASSPRQLNTEAFF. The V and J genes are TRBV9 and TRBJ1-1; TRBD1 is a possible D gene (5 bases). Trimming took off 4 bases at V and 0 bases at J, with 10 bases between the two ends. The CDR3 totals 14 residues. Per germline, CDR1 SGDLS and CDR2 YYNGEE. Filled out from reference TRBV9 and TRBJ1-1, the complete variable domain reads DSGVTQTPKHLITATGQRVTLRCSPRSGDLSVYWYQQSLDQGLQFLIQYYNGEERAKGNILERFSAQQFPDLHSELNLSSLELGDSALYFCASSPRQLNTEAFFGQGTRLTVV.